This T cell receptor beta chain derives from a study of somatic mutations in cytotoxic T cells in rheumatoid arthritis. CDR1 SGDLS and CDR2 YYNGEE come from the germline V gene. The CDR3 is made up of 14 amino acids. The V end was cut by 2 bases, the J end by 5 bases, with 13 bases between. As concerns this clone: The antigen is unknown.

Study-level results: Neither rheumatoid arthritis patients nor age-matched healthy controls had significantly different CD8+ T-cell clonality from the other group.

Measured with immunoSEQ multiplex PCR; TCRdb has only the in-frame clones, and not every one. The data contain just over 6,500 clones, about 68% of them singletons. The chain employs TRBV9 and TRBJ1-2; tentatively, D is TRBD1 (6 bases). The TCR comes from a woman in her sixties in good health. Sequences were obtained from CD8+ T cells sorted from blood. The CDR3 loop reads CASSVGRGGYGYTF. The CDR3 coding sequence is TGTGCCAGCAGCGTCGGGAGGGGGGGGTATGGCTACACCTTC.